The 26 T cell receptor beta chains in this list originate from one sample, sequenced in a study of monozygotic twins with inflammatory bowel disease. TCRdb re-called the 5' RACE reads; every CDR3 protein appears as one record, without DNA. This table holds 300,000 to 450,000 distinct CDR3 sequences. Sequenced: blood. Receptor source: a human donor with ulcerative colitis or Crohn's disease, or a healthy co-twin of an affected twin (not recorded which).

The rearrangement joins TRBV7-9 to TRBJ2-7; the D call of TRBD2 rests on TCRdb alone, since no DNA is present to check it. The germline gives CDR1 SEHNR, CDR2 FQNEAQ (reference sequence). CDR3 length: 15 residues. The CDR3 sequence: CASSPRLAGGSKQYF.

This chain joins TRBV29-1 and TRBJ2-7. Germline CDR1 SQVTM, CDR2 ANQGSEA. The CDR3 consists of 11 residues. CDR3 amino acids: CSVRFGYEQYF.

The chain combines TRBV5-1 with TRBJ2-1; the D call from TCRdb, TRBD2, cannot be confirmed without DNA. The length of the CDR3 is 14 residues. Germline V lookup: CDR1 SGHRS, CDR2 YFSETQ. CDR3 in amino acids: CASISGGVMDEQFF.

V gene TRBV24-1 combines with J gene TRBJ2-1. Germline assignment: CDR1 KGHDR and CDR2 SFDVKD. The CDR3 is 15 residues long. The CDR3: CATSDAGSSYNEQFF.

The rearrangement uses TRBV6-2 or TRBV6-3 and TRBJ2-5; no DNA is available, so the TRBD2 call from TCRdb remains unchecked. The germline V gene encodes CDR1 MNHEY and CDR2 SVGEGT. The CDR3 contains 16 residues. CDR3 in amino acids: CASSPRLDPLLETQYF.

J is TRBJ1-4 and V is TRBV13; TCRdb's D call of TRBD1 is untestable without DNA. The germline CDR1 and CDR2 sequences are PRHDT and FYEKMQ (reference sequence). This CDR3 contains 14 residues. The CDR3 sequence is CASSLLPENEKLFF.

The CDR3 loop is CASSKRRQGADTQYF. The chain joins TRBV21-1 to TRBJ2-3; TCRdb's assignment of TRBD1 cannot be checked, as there is no DNA. TRBV21-1 is assigned pseudogene status. This CDR3 is built from 15 residues.

V usage is TRBV20-1 and J usage is TRBJ2-7; TCRdb designates TRBD1, a call that cannot be tested without DNA. CDR1 is DFQATT, CDR2 SNEGSKA, per germline (reference sequence). The CDR3 is 17 amino acids. CDR3 protein: CSARGNGDTFWSYEQYF.

V usage is TRBV3-1 and J usage is TRBJ2-4; absent DNA, TCRdb's TRBD2 call cannot be checked. Germline V gene lookup returns CDR1 LGHDT and CDR2 YNNKEL (reference sequence). The CDR3 is made up of 15 amino acids. The CDR3 sequence is CASSPALDNWGIQYF.

The rearrangement joins TRBV10-3 to TRBJ1-6; TCRdb's D call, TRBD1, is unchecked because there is no DNA. Germline V lookup: CDR1 ENHRY, CDR2 SYGVKD. This CDR3 comprises 14 residues. CDR3 amino acids: CAISATGTDSPLHF.

The chain recombines TRBV28 with TRBJ1-5. This CDR3 contains 15 residues. The germline gives CDR1 MDHEN, CDR2 SYDVKM. CDR3 in amino acids: CASSLWGFDNQPQHF.

The rearrangement joins TRBV4-1 to TRBJ2-7; TCRdb's assignment of TRBD1 cannot be checked, as there is no DNA. There are 16 residues in the CDR3. Germline CDR1 and CDR2: MGHRA and YSYEKL. CDR3 loop: CASSQARTGFTYEQYF.

The CDR3 protein is CSVGPGTGGDTIIQETQYF. The J gene is TRBJ2-5, the V gene TRBV29-1; the D gene TCRdb calls, TRBD1, cannot be checked with no DNA. Germline V lookup: CDR1 SQVTM, CDR2 ANQGSEA. The CDR3 sequence is 19 residues long.

V gene TRBV15 combines with J gene TRBJ2-1; TCRdb designates TRBD2, a call that cannot be tested without DNA. CDR1 is LNHNV, CDR2 YYDKDF, per germline (reference sequence). The length of the CDR3 is 15 residues. CDR3 in amino acids: CATTRGGRSYNEQFF.

The rearrangement joins TRBV6-1 to TRBJ2-7; TCRdb proposes TRBD2, but this gene call is untestable without DNA. Germline-derived CDR1 and CDR2 are MNHNS and SASEGT. CDR3 length: 13 residues. CDR3 residues: CASRDEGLYEQYF.

The chain links TRBV20-1 to TRBJ1-3; lacking DNA, the TRBD1 call made by TCRdb goes unchecked. The CDR3 contains 16 residues. Germline values: CDR1 DFQATT, CDR2 SNEGSKA (reference sequence). The CDR3 protein is CSARDRDRFSGNTIYF.

The rearrangement joins TRBV19 to TRBJ1-1; without DNA, the TCRdb call of TRBD1 cannot be checked. CDR3 length: 13 residues. CDR1 and CDR2 (germline): LNHDA, SQIVND (reference sequence). The CDR3 sequence is CASAPYMNTEAFF.

The CDR3 protein is CASSPGGGTRGNEQYF. V and J are TRBV18 and TRBJ2-7; no DNA is available, so the TRBD1 call from TCRdb remains unchecked. CDR1 is KGHSH, CDR2 LQKENI, per germline. The CDR3 extends over 16 amino acids. The whole variable domain, filled in from reference TRBV18 and TRBJ2-7, reads NAGVMQNPRHLVRRRGQEARLRCSPMKGHSHVYWYRQLPEEGLKFMVYLQKENIIDESGMPKERFSAEFPKEGPSILRIQQVVRGDSAAYFCASSPGGGTRGNEQYFGPGTRLTVT.

The chain recombines TRBV11-2 with TRBJ1-5; the D gene TCRdb calls, TRBD1, cannot be checked with no DNA. Looked up from germline, CDR1 is SGHAT and CDR2 is FQNNGV. The CDR3 has 16 residues. CDR3 sequence: CASSLGQGRFNQPQHF.

The chain links TRBV15 to TRBJ2-1. CDR1 and CDR2 from the germline V gene are LNHNV and YYDKDF (reference sequence). The CDR3 sequence is 18 residues long. The CDR3 sequence: CATSRVIGQLSSYNEQFF.

The chain is built from TRBV20-1 and TRBJ1-2; TCRdb proposes TRBD1, but this gene call is untestable without DNA. Per germline, CDR1 DFQATT and CDR2 SNEGSKA (reference sequence). The CDR3 spans 14 residues. The CDR3 sequence is CSARGTGGNYGYTF.

The rearrangement joins TRBV3-1 to TRBJ2-7. Germline values: CDR1 LGHDT, CDR2 YNNKEL (reference sequence). CDR3 length: 11 residues. CDR3 sequence reads: CASSQGLEQYF.

This chain joins TRBV7-9 and TRBJ2-3; absent DNA, TCRdb's TRBD2 call cannot be checked. Germline assignment: CDR1 SEHNR and CDR2 FQNEAQ (reference sequence). This CDR3 spans 17 amino acids. CDR3 residues: CASSLEDRGVLTDTQYF. The full variable domain, rest sourced from reference TRBV7-9 and TRBJ2-3, is DTGVSQNPRHKITKRGQNVTFRCDPISEHNRLYWYRQTLGQGPEFLTYFQNEAQLEKSRLLSDRFSAERPKGSFSTLEIQRTEQGDSAMYLCASSLEDRGVLTDTQYFGPGTRLTVL.

The chain carries TRBV6-2 or TRBV6-3 and TRBJ2-7; TCRdb lists TRBD2, though no DNA is available to test this call. Per the germline V gene, CDR1 is MNHEY and CDR2 is SVGEGT. The CDR3 is 15 residues long. This CDR3 is CASRNWEGIFYEQYF.

The V gene is TRBV5-1, the J gene TRBJ2-1; TCRdb calls TRBD2, which cannot be checked without DNA. The germline V gene encodes CDR1 SGHRS and CDR2 YFSETQ. There are 15 residues in the CDR3. CDR3 protein: CASSTGIRAGNEQFF.

The chain joins TRBV6-5 to TRBJ1-2; TCRdb gives TRBD1 as the D gene, but with no DNA this cannot be confirmed. From germline, CDR1 is MNHEY and CDR2 SVGAGI. This CDR3 contains 17 residues. The CDR3 here is CASSYDRGRGTNYGYTF.